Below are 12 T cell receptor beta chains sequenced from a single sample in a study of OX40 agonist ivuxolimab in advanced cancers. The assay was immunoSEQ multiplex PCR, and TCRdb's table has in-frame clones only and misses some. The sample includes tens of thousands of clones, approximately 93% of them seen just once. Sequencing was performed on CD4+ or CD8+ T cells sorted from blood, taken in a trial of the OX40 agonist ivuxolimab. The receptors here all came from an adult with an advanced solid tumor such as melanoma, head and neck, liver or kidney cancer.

The CDR3 nucleotides read TGTGCCAGCAGCCTGGGACTAGCGGTTAGCACAGATACGCAGTATTTT. This codes for CASSLGLAVSTDTQYF. The rearrangement joins TRBV7-9 to TRBJ2-3; 11 positions agree with TRBD2. This CDR3 comprises 16 residues. J gave up 0 bases and V 5 bases, and 4 bases lay outside the gene matches. Germline CDR1 is SEHNR and CDR2 is FQNEAQ (reference sequence).

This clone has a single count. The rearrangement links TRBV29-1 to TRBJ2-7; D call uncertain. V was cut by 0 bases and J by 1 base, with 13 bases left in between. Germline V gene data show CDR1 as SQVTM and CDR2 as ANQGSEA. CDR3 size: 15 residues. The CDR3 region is CSVEDGTAYSYEQYF. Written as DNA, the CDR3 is TGCAGCGTTGAAGATGGTACAGCTTATTCCTACGAGCAGTACTTC.

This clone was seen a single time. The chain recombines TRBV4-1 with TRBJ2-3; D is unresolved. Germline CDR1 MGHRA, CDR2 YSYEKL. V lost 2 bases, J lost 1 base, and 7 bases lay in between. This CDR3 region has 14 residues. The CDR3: CASSQTEGTDTQYF. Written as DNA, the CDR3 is TGCGCCAGCAGCCAAACAGAGGGCACAGATACGCAGTATTTT.

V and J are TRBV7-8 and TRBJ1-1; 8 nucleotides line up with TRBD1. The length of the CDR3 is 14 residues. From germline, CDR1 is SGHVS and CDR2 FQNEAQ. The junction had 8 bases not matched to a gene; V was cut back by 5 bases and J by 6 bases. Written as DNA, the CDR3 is TGTGCCAGCAGCAGCACAGGGGGGGGCTCTGAAGCTTTCTTT. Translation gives CASSSTGGGSEAFF.

The DNA of the CDR3 is TGCGCCAGCAGCCAAGCGGGACTAGCGGGAGGGCCTCGCTCCTACAATGAGCAGTTCTTC. This translates into CASSQAGLAGGPRSYNEQFF. This chain joins TRBV4-3 and TRBJ2-1; 16 nucleotides match TRBD2. J was trimmed by 0 bases and V by 1 base; bases with no gene match: 6. CDR1 and CDR2 from the germline V gene are LGHNA and YSLEER. The CDR3 extends over 20 amino acids.

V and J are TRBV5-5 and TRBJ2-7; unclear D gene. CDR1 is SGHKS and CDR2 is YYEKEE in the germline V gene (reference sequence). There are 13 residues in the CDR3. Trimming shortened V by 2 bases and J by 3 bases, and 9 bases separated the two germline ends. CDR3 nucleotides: TGTGCCAGCAGCTTTGCAGATAGCTACGAGCAGTACTTC. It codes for CASSFADSYEQYF.

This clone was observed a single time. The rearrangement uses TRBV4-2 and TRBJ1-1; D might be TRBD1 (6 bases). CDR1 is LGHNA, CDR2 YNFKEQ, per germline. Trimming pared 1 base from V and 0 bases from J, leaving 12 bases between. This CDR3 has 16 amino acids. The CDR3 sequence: CASSQVLDSMNTEAFF. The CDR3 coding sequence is TGTGCCAGCAGCCAAGTTTTGGACAGCATGAACACTGAAGCTTTCTTT.

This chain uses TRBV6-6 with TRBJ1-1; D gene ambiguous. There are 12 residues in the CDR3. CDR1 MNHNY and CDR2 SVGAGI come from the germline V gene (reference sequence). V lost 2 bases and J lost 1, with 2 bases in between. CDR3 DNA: TGTGCCAGCAGTTACCAGAACACTGAAGCTTTCTTT. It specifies CASSYQNTEAFF.

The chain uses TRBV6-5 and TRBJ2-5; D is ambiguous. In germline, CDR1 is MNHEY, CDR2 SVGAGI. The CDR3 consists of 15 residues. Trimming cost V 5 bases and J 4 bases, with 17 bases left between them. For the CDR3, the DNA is TGTGCCAGCAGTCCGCCTTCCAAGGGCAGAGAGACCCAGTACTTC. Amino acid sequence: CASSPPSKGRETQYF.

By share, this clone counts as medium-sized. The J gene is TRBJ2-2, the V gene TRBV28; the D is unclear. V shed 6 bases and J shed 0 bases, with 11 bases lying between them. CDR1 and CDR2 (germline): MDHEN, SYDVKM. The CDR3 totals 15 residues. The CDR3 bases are TGTGCCAGCAGGATCCCTGGTTCGAACACCGGGGAGCTGTTTTTT. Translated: CASRIPGSNTGELFF.

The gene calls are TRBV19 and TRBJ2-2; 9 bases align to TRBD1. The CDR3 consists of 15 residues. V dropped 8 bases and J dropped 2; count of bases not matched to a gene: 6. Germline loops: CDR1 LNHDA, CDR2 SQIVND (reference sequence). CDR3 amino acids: CASLDRGDNTGELFF. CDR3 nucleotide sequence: TGTGCCAGTTTAGACAGGGGGGATAACACCGGGGAGCTGTTTTTT.

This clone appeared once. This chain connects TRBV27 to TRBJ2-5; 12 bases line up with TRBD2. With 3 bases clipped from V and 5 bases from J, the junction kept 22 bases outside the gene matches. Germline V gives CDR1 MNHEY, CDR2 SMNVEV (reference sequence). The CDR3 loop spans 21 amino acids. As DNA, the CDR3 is TGTGCCAGCAGTTTGGGCCAAACTAGCGGGAGGAACTCTTTCGAGGGGGAGACCCAGTACTTC. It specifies CASSLGQTSGRNSFEGETQYF.